These 14 T cell receptor beta chains share one sample of origin, sequenced in a study of T-cell memory formation after mild COVID-19. Each CDR3 protein gets one entry after TCRdb re-called the 5' RACE reads with MiXCR. The sample holds under 400,000 distinct CDR3 sequences, around 20% seen once. Sequencing was carried out using PBMCs or a T cell subset sorted from them (not recorded which). Every receptor here comes from an adult woman who had mild COVID-19 (a few samples of this study predate the infection). Cell type and time point are not known.

This clonotype was seen at least ten times. The chain joins TRBV5-1 to TRBJ2-7; perhaps D is TRBD1 or TRBD2 (6 bases each). Germline CDR1 SGHRS, CDR2 YFSETQ. The V gene lost 4 bases and the J gene lost 2 bases, with 16 bases spanning the gap. The CDR3 runs 15 residues. The CDR3 DNA reads as TGCGCCAGCAGCCCAATCGGGGGCCTCACCTACGAGCAGTACTTC. Translating gives CASSPIGGLTYEQYF.

This clonotype was seen repeatedly, ten times or more. This rearrangement joins TRBV7-2 to TRBJ2-3, with TRBD2 matching 12 bases. V was clipped by 5 bases and J by 0 bases; unmatched bases: 6. The CDR3 covers 17 residues. Looked up from germline, CDR1 is SGHTA and CDR2 is FQGNSA. For the CDR3, the DNA is TGTGCCAGCAGCCCGCGGACTAGCGGGGCTAGCACAGATACGCAGTATTTT. Amino acids: CASSPRTSGASTDTQYF.

This chain uses TRBV11-2 with TRBJ2-7, with TRBD2 identical over 9 bases. Germline trimming cut 5 bases from V and 3 bases from J; bases unmatched to any gene: 8. The CDR3 is 15 amino acids. Germline V gene lookup returns CDR1 SGHAT and CDR2 FQNNGV. In nucleotides, the CDR3 is TGTGCCAGCAGCGGTCTGGGCGGGAGGGTCTACGAGCAGTACTTC. The encoded protein is CASSGLGGRVYEQYF.

This clonotype has at least ten counts. The rearrangement uses TRBV7-2 and TRBJ2-7; 7 bases are a match to TRBD1. The CDR3 length is 14 residues. CDR1 is SGHTA, CDR2 FQGNSA, per germline. V lost 5 bases to trimming and J lost 6 bases; unmatched junction nucleotides: 10. The CDR3 loop reads CASSTRQGRSEQYF. CDR3 DNA: TGTGCCAGCAGCACGAGACAGGGTAGAAGCGAGCAGTACTTC.

CDR3 nucleotides: TGTGCCAGCAGCGTGGCGCTACTCTACGAGCAGTACTTC. It yields the protein CASSVALLYEQYF. V usage is TRBV7-8 and J usage is TRBJ2-7; no clear D gene. V shed 5 bases and J shed 3 bases, with 11 bases lying between them. CDR1 and CDR2 (germline): SGHVS, FQNEAQ. The CDR3 is made up of 13 amino acids. The full variable domain, rest sourced from reference TRBV7-8 and TRBJ2-7, is GAGVSQSPRYKVAKRGQDVALRCDPISGHVSLFWYQQALGQGPEFLTYFQNEAQLDKSGLPSDRFFAERPEGSVSTLKIQRTQQEDSAVYLCASSVALLYEQYFGPGTRLTVT.

This clonotype has just a few counts. This rearrangement joins TRBV15 to TRBJ1-3; D remains unclear. CDR3 size: 16 residues. Germline V lookup: CDR1 LNHNV, CDR2 YYDKDF (reference sequence). V was pared by 6 bases and J by 1 base, with 16 bases between. The CDR3, as DNA: TGTGCCACCAGGGTCTGGCCGCCGGTGTCTGGAAACACCATATATTTT. This sequence encodes CATRVWPPVSGNTIYF.

The V and J genes are TRBV12-3 or TRBV12-4 and TRBJ2-5, with 8 bases aligning to TRBD2. The CDR3 loop spans 14 amino acids. Germline trimming cut 7 bases from V and 4 bases from J; bases unmatched to any gene: 8. CDR3 loop: CASTPPAGGETQYF. The CDR3 DNA is TGTGCCAGCACTCCCCCGGCGGGAGGAGAGACCCAGTACTTC.

This clonotype was counted a few times. CDR3 protein: CASSLGTAGNEQFF. The CDR3 coding sequence is TGTGCCAGCAGTTTGGGGACAGCGGGAAATGAGCAGTTCTTC. This chain joins TRBV12-3 or TRBV12-4 and TRBJ2-1; D may match TRBD1 or TRBD2 (7 bases each). Trimming took 3 bases from V and 7 from J, leaving 13 bases between them. The CDR3 is 14 amino acids.

The chain recombines TRBV6-2 or TRBV6-3 with TRBJ2-5, with 10 bases matching TRBD2. The CDR3 has 14 amino acids. Trimming removed 6 bases from V and 10 bases from J; junction bases left unmatched: 11. Germline loops: CDR1 MNHEY, CDR2 SVGEGT. The CDR3 loop reads CASRRASGRRDQYF. The CDR3 DNA follows: TGTGCCAGCAGAAGGGCTAGCGGGAGAAGGGACCAGTACTTC.

This clonotype occurred many times. The CDR3 DNA sequence: TGTGCCACCAGTGATTTAGGGGGGGTCTACAATGAGCAGTTCTTC. Residues: CATSDLGGVYNEQFF. The chain carries TRBV24-1 and TRBJ2-1, with D possibly TRBD2 on 7 matching bases. This CDR3 has 15 amino acids. CDR1 and CDR2 (germline): KGHDR, SFDVKD. V gave up 1 base and J gave up 3 bases, with 9 bases separating them.

The chain employs TRBV3-1 and TRBJ2-1; TRBD2 matches at 11 bases. The germline V gene has CDR1 LGHDT and CDR2 YNNKEL (reference sequence). The CDR3 length is 15 residues. Unmatched junction bases numbered 9, after V lost 5 bases and J lost 9 bases. CDR3 DNA sequence: TGTGCCAGCAGCGCAGTTAGCGGGGGGGCCACTGAGCAGTTCTTC. This sequence encodes CASSAVSGGATEQFF.

This clonotype was counted at least ten times. This chain connects TRBV5-1 to TRBJ2-2; 7 bases align to TRBD1. CDR1 and CDR2 from the germline V gene are SGHRS and YFSETQ. The CDR3 runs 16 residues. V was pared by 1 base and J by 2 bases, with 5 bases of the junction left unmatched. Here the CDR3 reads CASSLSTGRNTGELFF. The CDR3 DNA is TGCGCCAGCAGCTTGTCGACAGGGAGAAACACCGGGGAGCTGTTTTTT.

This clonotype was observed a single time. The chain carries TRBV12-3 or TRBV12-4 and TRBJ2-3; the match to TRBD2 covers 10 bases. CDR3 size: 15 residues. V lost 6 bases to trimming and J lost 5 bases; unmatched junction nucleotides: 8. The CDR3 sequence is CASRPSGRAGDTQYF. Here the CDR3 DNA reads TGTGCCAGCAGACCCAGCGGGAGGGCCGGAGATACGCAGTATTTT.

The chain has TRBV15 and TRBJ2-5; D may be TRBD2 (5 bases). CDR3 length: 14 residues. Germline CDR1 is LNHNV and CDR2 is YYDKDF (reference sequence). Trimming shortened V by 1 base and J by 5 bases, and 11 bases separated the two germline ends. CDR3 loop: CATSRAGGIETQYF. CDR3 DNA: TGTGCCACCAGCAGAGCTGGAGGTATCGAGACCCAGTACTTC.